The subject of this entry is one T cell receptor (beta chain). Its antigen remains unknown. What was sequenced were expressed TCRB transcripts, since all of the isolated RNA had been reverse transcribed. Only in-frame clones appear in the TCRdb table, and some are missing; sequencing was by immunoSEQ multiplex PCR. The repertoire holds roughly 38,000 clones, with 65% to 80% as singletons. CD45RO/CCR7/CD25/CD127/CD95/CD27 separated CD4+ naive, central memory, regulatory and stem cell-like memory cells by sorting. This record belongs to a study of beta chain features in type 1 diabetes. The V gene's germline CDR1 is SGHTA and CDR2 FQGNSA. This CDR3 contains 15 residues. After removal of 5 bases from V and 3 bases from J, the junction contained 7 bases not matched to a gene. Study-wide results and limits: All four CD4+ subsets from Type 1 diabetes patients carried moderately but significantly shorter TCRB CDR3s.

This TCR was sampled from a man aged 25-45 years with type 1 diabetes. Some clones in this sample may be carry-over from other donors' samples. Sequenced input: Tregs from blood. This sequence joins TRBV7-2 and TRBJ1-2; 9 bases line up with TRBD1. CDR3 amino acids: CASSPGQGPHYGYTF. The CDR3 DNA reads TGTGCCAGCAGCCCAGGACAGGGGCCTCACTATGGCTACACCTTC.